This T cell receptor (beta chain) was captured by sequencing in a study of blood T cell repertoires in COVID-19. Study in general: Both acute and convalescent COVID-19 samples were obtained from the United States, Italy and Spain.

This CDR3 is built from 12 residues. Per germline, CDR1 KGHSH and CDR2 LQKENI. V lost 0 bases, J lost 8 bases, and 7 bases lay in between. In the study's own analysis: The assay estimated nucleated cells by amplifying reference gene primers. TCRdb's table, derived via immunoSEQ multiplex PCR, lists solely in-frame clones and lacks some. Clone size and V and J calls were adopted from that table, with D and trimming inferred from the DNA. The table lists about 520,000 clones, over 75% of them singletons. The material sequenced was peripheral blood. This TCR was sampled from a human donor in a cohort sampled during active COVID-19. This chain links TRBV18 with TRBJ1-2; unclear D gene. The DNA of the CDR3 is TGTGCCAGCTCACCACCGTATGGCGGCTACACCTTC. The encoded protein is CASSPPYGGYTF. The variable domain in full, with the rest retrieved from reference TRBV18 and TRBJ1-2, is NAGVMQNPRHLVRRRGQEARLRCSPMKGHSHVYWYRQLPEEGLKFMVYLQKENIIDESGMPKERFSAEFPKEGPSILRIQQVVRGDSAAYFCASSPPYGGYTFGSGTRLTVV.